The 8 T cell receptor beta chains listed next were all sequenced from one sample in a study of somatic reversion in DOCK8 deficiency. TRB libraries came from one-step amplicon PCR on about 99 ng genomic DNA with EuroClonality-NGS primers. Using its own MiXCR run on the multiplex PCR reads, TCRdb lists one record per CDR3 protein. The table has 1,300 or so distinct CDR3 sequences, 26% seen once; the top ten hold around 84%. The specimen was peripheral blood. The receptor source for this set is a human donor with DOCK8 deficiency.

This clonotype was counted a few times. The chain employs TRBV2 and TRBJ2-7; D is perhaps TRBD1 (5 bases). The ends were cut back, 8 bases at V and 0 bases at J, with 14 bases in the middle. The CDR3 spans 14 residues. CDR1 and CDR2 (germline): SNHLY, FYNNEI. This CDR3 reads CASFQGKNSYEQYF. The CDR3 nucleotides are TGTGCCAGCTTCCAGGGCAAAAACTCCTACGAGCAGTACTTC.

As concerns this clonotype: This clone may be a read error of a much larger clone one base away. The chain has TRBV7-9 and TRBJ1-1; possibly TRBD1 for D (5 bases). The CDR3 extends over 15 amino acids. Germline lookup yields CDR1 SEHNR and CDR2 FQNEAQ (reference sequence). The CDR3 DNA follows: TGTGCCATCAGCTTACGAGGGGCGGCGAACACTGAAGCTTTCTTT. It translates to CAISLRGAANTEAFF.

By share, this clonotype ranks as medium-sized (0.01 to 0.1%). The chain combines TRBV30 with TRBJ1-6; D is uncertain. The CDR3 is 14 residues long. The ends were cut back, 0 bases at V and 4 bases at J, with 7 bases in the middle. Germline assignment: CDR1 GTSNPN and CDR2 SVGIG (reference sequence). Written as DNA, the CDR3 is TGTGCCTGGAGTGTACAAGAGTATAATTCACCCCTCCACTTT. It specifies CAWSVQEYNSPLHF.

This clonotype was recorded many times. The CDR3 nucleotides read TGTGCCAGTAGTCGCAGGGCCTGGTCTGATAGCAATCAGCCCCAGCATTTT. Residues: CASSRRAWSDSNQPQHF. V gene TRBV19 combines with J gene TRBJ1-5; tentative D call: TRBD1 (5 bases). CDR1 and CDR2 from the germline V gene are LNHDA and SQIVND (reference sequence). The CDR3 runs 17 residues. V was clipped by 5 bases and J by 0 bases, with 17 bases between them.

As regards this clonotype: This sequence is one base from a far larger clone and is likely a read error. V usage is TRBV12-3 or TRBV12-4 and J usage is TRBJ1-6; the D gene is possibly TRBD1 (5 bases). The CDR3 has 14 residues. Here the CDR3 reads CASTKGEANTEDFF. The CDR3 region has the DNA TGTGCCAGCACCAAAGGGGAGGCGAACACTGAAGATTTCTTT.

This clonotype is judged medium-sized. V and J are TRBV30 and TRBJ1-6; D is unclear. This CDR3 has 14 residues. V lost 3 bases and J lost 7, with 13 bases in between. In germline, CDR1 is GTSNPN, CDR2 SVGIG (reference sequence). The chain's CDR3 is CAWSLTRANSPLHF. The CDR3 nucleotides are TGTGCCTGGAGCCTAACAAGAGCAAATTCACCCCTCCACTTT.

The gene calls are TRBV30 and TRBJ1-1, with D perhaps TRBD1 (5 bases). The CDR3 has 14 residues. V was cut by 0 bases and J by 1 base, with 9 bases left in between. CDR1 and CDR2 (germline): GTSNPN, SVGIG (reference sequence). The CDR3, as DNA: TGTGCCTGGAGTGTAGGGGCGGGGAACACTGAAGCTTTCTTT. Its protein product is CAWSVGAGNTEAFF.

This clonotype was counted a single time. The gene calls are TRBV2 and TRBJ1-5; D is unclear. Germline V gives CDR1 SNHLY, CDR2 FYNNEI. The CDR3 is made up of 15 amino acids. Trimming stripped 6 bases from V and 2 bases from J, with 14 bases between. The CDR3: CASRERTEGNQPQHF. The CDR3 DNA is TGTGCCAGCAGGGAGCGTACAGAGGGCAATCAGCCCCAGCATTTT.